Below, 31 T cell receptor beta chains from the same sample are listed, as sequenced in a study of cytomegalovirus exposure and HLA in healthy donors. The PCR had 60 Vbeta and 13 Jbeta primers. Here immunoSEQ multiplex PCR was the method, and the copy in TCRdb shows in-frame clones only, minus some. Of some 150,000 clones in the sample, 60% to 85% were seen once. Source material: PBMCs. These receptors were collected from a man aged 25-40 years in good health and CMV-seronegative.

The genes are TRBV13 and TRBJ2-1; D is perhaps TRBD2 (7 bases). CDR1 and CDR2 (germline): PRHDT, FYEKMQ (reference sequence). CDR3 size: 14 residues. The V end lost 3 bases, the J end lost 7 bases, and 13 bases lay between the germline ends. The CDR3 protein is CASSLQQGGNEQFF. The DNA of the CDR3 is TGTGCCAGCAGCTTGCAACAGGGAGGGAATGAGCAGTTCTTC.

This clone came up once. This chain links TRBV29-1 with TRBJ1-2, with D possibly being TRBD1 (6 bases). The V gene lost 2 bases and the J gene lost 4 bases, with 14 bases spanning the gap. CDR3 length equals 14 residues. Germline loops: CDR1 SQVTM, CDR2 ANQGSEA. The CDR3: CSVEPQGNSYGYTF. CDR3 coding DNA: TGCAGCGTTGAACCACAGGGTAACAGCTATGGCTACACCTTC.

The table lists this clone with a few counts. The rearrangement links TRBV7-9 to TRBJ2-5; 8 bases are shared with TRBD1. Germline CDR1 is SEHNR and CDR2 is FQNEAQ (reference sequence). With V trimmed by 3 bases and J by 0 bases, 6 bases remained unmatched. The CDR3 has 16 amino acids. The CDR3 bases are TGTGCCAGCAGCTTCGGACAGGGACTTGACCAAGAGACCCAGTACTTC. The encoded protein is CASSFGQGLDQETQYF.

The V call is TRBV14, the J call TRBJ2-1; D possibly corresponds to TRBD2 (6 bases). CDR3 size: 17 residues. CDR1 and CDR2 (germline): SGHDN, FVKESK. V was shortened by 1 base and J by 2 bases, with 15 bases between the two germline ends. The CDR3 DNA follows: TGTGCCAGCAGCCAAGCCTTAGGGACTGGAACCTACAATGAGCAGTTCTTC. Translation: CASSQALGTGTYNEQFF. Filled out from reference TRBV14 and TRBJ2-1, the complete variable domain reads EAGVTQFPSHSVIEKGQTVTLRCDPISGHDNLYWYRRVMGKEIKFLLHFVKESKQDESGMPNNRFLAERTGGTYSTLKVQPAELEDSGVYFCASSQALGTGTYNEQFFGPGTRLTVL.

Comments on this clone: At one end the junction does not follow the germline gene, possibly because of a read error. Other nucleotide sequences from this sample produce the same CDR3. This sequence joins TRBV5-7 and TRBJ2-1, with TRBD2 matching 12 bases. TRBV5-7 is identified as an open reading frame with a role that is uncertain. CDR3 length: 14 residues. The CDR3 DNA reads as TGTGCCAGTAGCTACCCGACTAGCGGGGGAGAGCAGTTCTTC. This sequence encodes CASSYPTSGGEQFF.

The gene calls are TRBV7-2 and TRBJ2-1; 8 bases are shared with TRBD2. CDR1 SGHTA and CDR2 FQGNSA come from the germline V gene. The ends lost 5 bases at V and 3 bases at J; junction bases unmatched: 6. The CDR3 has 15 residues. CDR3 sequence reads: CASSKTSGNYNEQFF. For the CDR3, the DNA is TGTGCCAGCAGCAAAACTAGCGGAAACTACAATGAGCAGTTCTTC.

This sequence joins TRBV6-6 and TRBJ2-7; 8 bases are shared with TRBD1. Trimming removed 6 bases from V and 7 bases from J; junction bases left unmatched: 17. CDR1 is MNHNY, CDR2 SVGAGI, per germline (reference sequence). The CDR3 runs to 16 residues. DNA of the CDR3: TGTGCCAGCAGCCGCCGCCCGGACAGGGCTGAGCGGGAGCAGTACTTC. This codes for CASSRRPDRAEREQYF.

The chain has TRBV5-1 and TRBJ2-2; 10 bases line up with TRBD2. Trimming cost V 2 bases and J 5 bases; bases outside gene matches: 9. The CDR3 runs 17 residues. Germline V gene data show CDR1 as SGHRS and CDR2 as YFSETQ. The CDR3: CASSFGLAGDETGELFF. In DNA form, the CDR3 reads TGCGCCAGCAGCTTTGGGCTAGCGGGAGATGAGACCGGGGAGCTGTTTTTT.

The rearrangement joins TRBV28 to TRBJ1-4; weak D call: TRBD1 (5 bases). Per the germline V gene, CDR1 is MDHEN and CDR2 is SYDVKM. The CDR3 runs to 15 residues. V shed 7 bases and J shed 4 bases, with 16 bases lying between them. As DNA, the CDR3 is TGTGCCAGCACCCCATGGGGGGAGTTTAATGAAAAACTGTTTTTT. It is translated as CASTPWGEFNEKLFF.

CDR3 loop: CASSREDRAFYGYTF. CDR3 coding DNA: TGTGCCAGCAGTCGGGAGGACAGGGCCTTCTATGGCTACACCTTC. This chain uses TRBV2 with TRBJ1-2; 8 nucleotides align to TRBD1. The V segment lost 5 bases and the J segment 4 bases; nucleotides outside the gene matches: 9. CDR3 length: 15 residues. Germline loops: CDR1 SNHLY, CDR2 FYNNEI.

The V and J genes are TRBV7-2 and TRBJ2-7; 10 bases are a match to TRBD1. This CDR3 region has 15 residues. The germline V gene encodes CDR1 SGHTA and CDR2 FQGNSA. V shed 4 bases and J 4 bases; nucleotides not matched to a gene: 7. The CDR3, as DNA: TGTGCCAGCAGCTCCCGGGGGACAGGGGAGTACGAGCAGTACTTC. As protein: CASSSRGTGEYEQYF.

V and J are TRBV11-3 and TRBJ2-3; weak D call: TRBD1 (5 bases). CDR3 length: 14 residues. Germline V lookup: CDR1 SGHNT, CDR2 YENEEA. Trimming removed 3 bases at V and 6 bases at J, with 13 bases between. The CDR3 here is CASSFGRAADTQYF. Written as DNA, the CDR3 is TGTGCCAGCAGCTTTGGCAGGGCGGCCGATACGCAGTATTTT.

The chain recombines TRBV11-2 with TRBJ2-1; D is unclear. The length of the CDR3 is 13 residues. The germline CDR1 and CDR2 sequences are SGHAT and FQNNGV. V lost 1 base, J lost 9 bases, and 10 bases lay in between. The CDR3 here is CASSLVPRGEQFF. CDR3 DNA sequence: TGTGCCAGCAGCTTAGTCCCCAGAGGTGAGCAGTTCTTC.

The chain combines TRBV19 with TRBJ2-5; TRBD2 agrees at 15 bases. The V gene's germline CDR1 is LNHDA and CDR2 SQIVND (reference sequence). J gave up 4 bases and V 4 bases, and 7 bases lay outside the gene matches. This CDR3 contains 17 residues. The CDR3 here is CASSTGLAGGSPETQYF. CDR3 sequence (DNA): TGTGCCAGTAGTACGGGACTAGCGGGAGGTTCTCCAGAGACCCAGTACTTC.

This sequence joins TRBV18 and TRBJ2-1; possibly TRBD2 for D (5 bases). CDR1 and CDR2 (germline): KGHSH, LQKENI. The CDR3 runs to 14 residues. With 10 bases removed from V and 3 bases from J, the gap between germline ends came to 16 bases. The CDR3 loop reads CATFFRGIYNEQFF. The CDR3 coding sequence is TGTGCCACCTTTTTCCGAGGGATCTACAATGAGCAGTTCTTC.

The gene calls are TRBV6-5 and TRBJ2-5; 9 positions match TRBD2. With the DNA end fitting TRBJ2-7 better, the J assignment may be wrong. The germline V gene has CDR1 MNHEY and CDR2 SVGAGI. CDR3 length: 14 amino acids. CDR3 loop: CASSFSGGWDEQYF. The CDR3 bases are TGTGCCAGCAGCTTCAGCGGGGGGTGGGACGAGCAGTACTTC.

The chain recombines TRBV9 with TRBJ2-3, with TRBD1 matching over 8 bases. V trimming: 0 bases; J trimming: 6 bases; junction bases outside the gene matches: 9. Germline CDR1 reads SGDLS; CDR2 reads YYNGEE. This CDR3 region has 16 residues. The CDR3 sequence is CASSVGAFRGLDTQYF. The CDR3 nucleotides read TGTGCCAGCAGCGTAGGGGCGTTCAGGGGGCTCGATACGCAGTATTTT.

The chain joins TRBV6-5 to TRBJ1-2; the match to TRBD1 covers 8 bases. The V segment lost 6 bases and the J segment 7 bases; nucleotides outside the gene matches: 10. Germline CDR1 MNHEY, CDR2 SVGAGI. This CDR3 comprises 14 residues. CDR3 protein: CASRPQTGARGYTF. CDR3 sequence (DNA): TGTGCCAGCAGACCCCAGACAGGGGCCCGTGGCTACACCTTC.

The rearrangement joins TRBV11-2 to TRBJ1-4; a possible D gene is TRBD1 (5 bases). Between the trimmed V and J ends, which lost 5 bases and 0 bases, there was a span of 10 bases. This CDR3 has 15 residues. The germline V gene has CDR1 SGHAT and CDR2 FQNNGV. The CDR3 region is CASSPRQPTNEKLFF. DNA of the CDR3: TGTGCCAGCAGCCCCAGACAGCCAACTAATGAAAAACTGTTTTTT.

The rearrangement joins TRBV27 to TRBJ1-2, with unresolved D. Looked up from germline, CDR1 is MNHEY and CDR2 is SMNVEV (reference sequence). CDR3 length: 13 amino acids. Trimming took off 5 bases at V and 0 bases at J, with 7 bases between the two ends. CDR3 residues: CASSPRANYGYTF. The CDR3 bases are TGTGCCAGCAGTCCACGGGCTAACTATGGCTACACCTTC.

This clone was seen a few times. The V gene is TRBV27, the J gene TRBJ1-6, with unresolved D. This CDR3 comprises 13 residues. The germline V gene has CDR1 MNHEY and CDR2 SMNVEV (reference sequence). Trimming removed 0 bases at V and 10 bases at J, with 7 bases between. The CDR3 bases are TGTGCCAGCAGTTTATCTATCAGATCACCCCTCCACTTT. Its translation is CASSLSIRSPLHF.

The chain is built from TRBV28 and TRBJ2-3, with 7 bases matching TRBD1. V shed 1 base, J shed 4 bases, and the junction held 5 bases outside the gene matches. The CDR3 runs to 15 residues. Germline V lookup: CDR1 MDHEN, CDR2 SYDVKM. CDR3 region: CASSLSRGPADTQYF. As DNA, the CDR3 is TGTGCCAGCAGTTTATCAAGGGGGCCGGCAGATACGCAGTATTTT.

The CDR3 DNA reads as TGTGCCAGCAGCACGACAGGGGCCTACGAGCAGTACTTC. Translation: CASSTTGAYEQYF. This chain connects TRBV28 to TRBJ2-7; 8 bases are a match to TRBD1. Germline assignment: CDR1 MDHEN and CDR2 SYDVKM. Losses at the gene ends were 6 bases for V and 2 bases for J; bases not matched to a gene: 3. CDR3 length equals 13 residues.

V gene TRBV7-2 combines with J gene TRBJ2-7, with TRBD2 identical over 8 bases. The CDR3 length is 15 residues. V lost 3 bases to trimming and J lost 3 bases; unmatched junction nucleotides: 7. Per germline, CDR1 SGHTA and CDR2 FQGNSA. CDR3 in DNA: TGTGCCAGCAGCTTTGGTAGCGGGGCGCTCTACGAGCAGTACTTC. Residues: CASSFGSGALYEQYF.

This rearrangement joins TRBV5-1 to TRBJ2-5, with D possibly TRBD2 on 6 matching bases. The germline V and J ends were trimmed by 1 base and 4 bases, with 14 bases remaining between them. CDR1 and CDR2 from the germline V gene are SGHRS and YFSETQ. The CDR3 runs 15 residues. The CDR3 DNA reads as TGCGCCAGCAGCTTGATGCCCACGGAGGGAGAGACCCAGTACTTC. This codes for CASSLMPTEGETQYF.

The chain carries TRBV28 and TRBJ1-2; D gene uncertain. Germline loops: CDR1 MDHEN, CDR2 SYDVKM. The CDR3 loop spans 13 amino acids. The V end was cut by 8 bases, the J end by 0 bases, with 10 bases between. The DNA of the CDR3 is TGTGCCAGCCATCACAGCTCTAACTATGGCTACACCTTC. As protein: CASHHSSNYGYTF.

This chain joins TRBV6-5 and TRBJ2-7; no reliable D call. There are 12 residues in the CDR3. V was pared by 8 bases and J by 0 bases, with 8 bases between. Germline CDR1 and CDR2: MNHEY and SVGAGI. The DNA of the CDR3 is TGTGCCAGCGGCGGTAACTCCTACGAGCAGTACTTC. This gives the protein CASGGNSYEQYF.

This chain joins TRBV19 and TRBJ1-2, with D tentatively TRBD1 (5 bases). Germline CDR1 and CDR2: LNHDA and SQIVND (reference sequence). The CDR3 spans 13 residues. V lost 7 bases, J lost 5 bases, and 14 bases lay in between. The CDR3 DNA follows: TGTGCCAGTACCGAACCCGGGACTTATGGCTACACCTTC. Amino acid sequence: CASTEPGTYGYTF.

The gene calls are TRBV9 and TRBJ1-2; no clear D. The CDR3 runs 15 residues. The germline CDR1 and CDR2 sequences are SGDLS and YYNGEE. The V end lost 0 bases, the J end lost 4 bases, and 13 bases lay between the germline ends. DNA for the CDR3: TGTGCCAGCAGCGTAGGGGGTGTAGCGTTCTATGGCTACACCTTC. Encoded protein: CASSVGGVAFYGYTF.

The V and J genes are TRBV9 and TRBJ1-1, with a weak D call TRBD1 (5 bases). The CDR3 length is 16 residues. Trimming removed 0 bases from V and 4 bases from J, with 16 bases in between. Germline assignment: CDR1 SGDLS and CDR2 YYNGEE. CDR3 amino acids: CASSVDAGSISTEAFF. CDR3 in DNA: TGTGCCAGCAGCGTAGATGCAGGGTCCATAAGCACTGAAGCTTTCTTT.

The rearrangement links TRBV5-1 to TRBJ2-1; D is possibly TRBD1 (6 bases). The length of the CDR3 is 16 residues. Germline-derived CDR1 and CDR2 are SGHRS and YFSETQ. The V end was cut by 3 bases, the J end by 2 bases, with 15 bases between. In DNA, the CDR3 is TGCGCCAGCAGCTCATCTTCCGGGACAACCTACAATGAGCAGTTCTTC. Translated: CASSSSSGTTYNEQFF.